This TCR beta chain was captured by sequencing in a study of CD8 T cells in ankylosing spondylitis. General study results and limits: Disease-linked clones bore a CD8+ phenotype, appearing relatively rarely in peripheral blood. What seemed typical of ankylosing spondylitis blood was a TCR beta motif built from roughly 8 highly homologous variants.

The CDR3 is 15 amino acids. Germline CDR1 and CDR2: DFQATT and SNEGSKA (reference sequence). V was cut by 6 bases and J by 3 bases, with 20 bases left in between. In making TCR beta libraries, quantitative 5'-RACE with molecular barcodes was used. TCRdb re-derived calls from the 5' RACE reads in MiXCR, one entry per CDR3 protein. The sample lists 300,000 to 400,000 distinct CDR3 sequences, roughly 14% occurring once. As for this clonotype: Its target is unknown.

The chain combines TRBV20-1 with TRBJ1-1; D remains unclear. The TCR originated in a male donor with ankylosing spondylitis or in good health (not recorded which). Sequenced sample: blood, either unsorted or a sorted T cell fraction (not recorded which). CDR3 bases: TGCAGTGCCAGACCGAGGAGGGTGGACGACACTGAAGCTTTCTTT. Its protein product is CSARPRRVDDTEAFF.